Listed here is a single TCR beta chain. What antigen it recognizes has not been identified. Nothing much larger sits one base from this clone, and base qualities are not available. The immunoSEQ Assay, a bias-controlled multiplex PCR, was used to amplify TCRbeta CDR3 regions from genomic DNA. As for how the authors treated the data: The number of nucleated cells in each sample was estimated from the amplification of reference gene primers within the assay. To quantify the absolute abundance of each unique TCRbeta CDR3 rearrangement, sequence reads were collapsed and filtered. For each sample, productive Simpson clonality was calculated by taking the square root of Simpson's diversity index across productive rearrangements. What TCRdb holds here is the immuneACCESS table cut down to in-frame rearrangements. Part of the clones is not present; checked against another copy, under half of the missing clones reflect an unresolved V gene, and the others are unexplained. That table gives V, J and clone size, and the DNA gave D and trimming. Within this sample are 130,000 or so clones, with 75% to 85% of them counted one time only. The ten largest account for about 5% of the sample.

Sequences LNHDA (CDR1) and SQIVND (CDR2) are obtained from the germline V gene (reference sequence). V drops 1 base and J drops 2 bases, leaving 10 bases in between. The CDR3 goes from the cysteine to the phenylalanine over 15 residues. Just the 45-base CDR3 DNA is kept, in frame starting at base 1. The data were obtained in a study of blood T cell repertoires in COVID-19 (dated by TCRdb to 2018 to 2021). Study-level background: The collaborator samples originated in the United States, Italy and Spain and spanned the acute and convalescent phases of COVID-19. The prospective study material was composed of cDNA or gDNA derived from T cells, B-cell-depleted T cells, or PBMCs. Deeply sampled blood TCRbeta repertoires from subjects exposed to, actively infected with, or recovered from COVID-19 were included in the dataset. The repertoires were released in a freely available public database intended as a resource for research on the immune response to SARS-CoV-2. Samples were obtained from the ongoing ImmuneRACE study (first 160 participants) and from 1,000 to 1,500 subjects provided by 6 global collaborators. A de-identified subject ID, COVID-19 status, age in years and sex were almost always included in the sample metadata. Where available, HLA class I and class II types were taken from metadata supplied by the sample provider and were not determined by assay-based typing.

The study at large found these results: The quantity of clinical and demographic metadata differed by source and by participant and was supplied without curation.

One collaborating source in Seattle enrolled patients during active infection and followed them longitudinally through the course of disease. Whole blood was collected in K2EDTA tubes by collaborating institutions according to the institutions' own protocols. For TCRbeta analysis, collaborator samples were shipped as frozen whole blood, as isolated PBMCs, or as DNA extracted from either sample type. This clonotype originated in a woman in her 70s with COVID-19, enrolled during active disease. The receptor chain draws on TRBV19 and TRBJ2-3; no confident D gene assignment can be made. Material: peripheral blood. The CDR3 is CASSIAGGPTDTQYF. The nucleotide sequence is given as TGTGCCAGTAGTATAGCTGGCGGCCCCACAGATACGCAGTATTTT.